The present TCR beta chain was sequenced within a study of T cell repertoires in cytomegalovirus infection. Study overall: Researchers turned to recently identified HLA-C-restricted CMV epitopes as well as well-studied HLA-B-restricted ones. General observations from the study: What dominated the ex vivo response were HLA-C-restricted CMV-specific TCR beta clonotypes.

Concerning this clonotype itself: The antigen remains undetermined.

Using its own MiXCR run on the reads, TCRdb lists one record per CDR3 protein. The sample consists of about 830,000 distinct CDR3 sequences, about 33% of them appearing once. The CDR3 extends over 12 amino acids. V lost 5 bases, J lost 5 bases, and 10 bases lay in between. The material was cultured CD8+ T cells from PBMCs, obtained from culture after CMV antigen stimulation. The receptor was derived from a human donor in good health (CMV status not recorded). Some clones in this sample may be carry-over from other donors' samples. V and J are TRBV12-3 or TRBV12-4 and TRBJ2-7, with D unclear. Here the CDR3 DNA reads TGTGCCAGCAGTCCCTTGGTCAACGAGCAGTACTTC. This gives the protein CASSPLVNEQYF.